This TCR beta chain was documented in a study of beta chain features in type 1 diabetes. Study findings and constraints: A moderate, significant TCRB CDR3 shortening appeared in type 1 diabetes across four CD4+ subsets. The naive, central memory and Treg TCRB repertoires showed an apparent similarity that was greater among patients than among healthy donors.

V was shortened by 2 bases and J by 0 bases, with 11 bases between the two germline ends. From germline, CDR1 is LNHNV and CDR2 YYDKDF (reference sequence). CDR3 length equals 16 residues. TCRB transcripts that were expressed got sequenced, as all of the isolated RNA had been reverse transcribed. Some clones are missing from TCRdb's copy, which holds only in-frame ones; the method was immunoSEQ multiplex PCR. The sample holds 100,000 to 150,000 clones, about 10% seen once. This clone was seen a few times. Its target is unknown. This receptor was obtained from a man under 40 with type 1 diabetes. The sequenced material came from central memory CD4+ T cells from blood. V is TRBV15 and J is TRBJ1-5, with a possible D match to TRBD1 (6 bases). This chain's CDR3 is CATSRKAGDSNQPQHF. In DNA, the CDR3 is TGTGCCACCAGCAGAAAAGCAGGGGATAGCAATCAGCCCCAGCATTTT.